A selection of T cell receptor beta chains follows, all from one sample in a study of T cell repertoires in cytomegalovirus infection. In TCRdb, the reads were re-called with MiXCR into one record per CDR3 protein. The data show about 100,000 distinct CDR3 sequences, with 20% to 30% seen just once and about 39% held by the top ten. What was sequenced was CD8+ T cells from PBMCs. These receptors all come from a human donor in good health (CMV status not recorded). Some clones in this sample may be carry-over from other donors' samples. The CDR3 runs from the conserved cysteine through the conserved F or W. The D gene is left open where the match is weak. For some rows the clone size is stated as once, few or many, or as a class when expanded; others skip it.

clone_size d_call j_call v_call cdr3_aa cdr3_nt
NA TRBD2 TRBJ2-1 TRBV7-4 CASSFRSSGSNEQFF TGTGCCAGCAGCTTTAGGTCTAGCGGGAGCAATGAGCAGTTCTTC
many NA TRBJ1-2 TRBV10-2 CASSDRGRSGGYTF TGCGCCAGCAGTGACCGGGGACGGTCTGGTGGCTACACCTTC
many NA TRBJ2-1 TRBV7-9 CASSLSETSYNEQFF TGTGCCAGCAGCTTAAGTGAGACTAGCTACAATGAGCAGTTCTTC
few NA TRBJ2-5 TRBV29-1 CSVEGNQETQYF TGCAGCGTGGAAGGGAACCAAGAGACCCAGTACTTC
NA NA TRBJ2-2 TRBV11-3 CASSLAVGGELFF TGTGCCAGCAGCTTAGCGGTTGGCGGGGAGCTGTTTTTT
NA TRBD2 TRBJ2-1 TRBV7-9 CASSPRLAGTDNEQFF TGTGCCAGCAGCCCCCGACTAGCGGGAACGGATAATGAGCAGTTCTTC
NA NA TRBJ2-2 TRBV4-3 CASSLGVVPGELFF TGCGCCAGCAGCCTGGGGGTCGTCCCCGGGGAGCTGTTTTTT
few NA TRBJ1-6 TRBV28 CASSLPRTDNSPLHF TGTGCCAGCAGTTTACCCCGGACGGATAATTCACCCCTCCACTTT
many TRBD1 TRBJ2-7 TRBV7-9 CASSSGTGSYEQYF TGTGCCAGCAGCTCCGGGACAGGATCCTACGAGCAGTACTTC
NA NA TRBJ2-2 TRBV6-2/TRBV6-3 CASSDLEGPNTGELFF TGTGCCAGCAGTGACCTGGAGGGTCCGAACACCGGGGAGCTGTTTTTT
NA TRBD1 TRBJ2-1 TRBV7-8 CASSFGPGGAKSLNEQFF TGTGCCAGCAGCTTTGGCCCAGGGGGAGCGAAAAGCCTCAATGAGCAGTTCTTC
few TRBD2 TRBJ2-3 TRBV4-3 CASSQDSAGGPADTQYF TGCGCCAGCAGCCAAGATTCAGCGGGGGGGCCGGCAGATACGCAGTATTTT
few TRBD2 TRBJ2-1 TRBV7-2 CASNPGGASEQFF TGTGCCAGCAACCCGGGAGGGGCGAGTGAGCAGTTCTTC
NA NA TRBJ2-7 TRBV7-8 CASSLPAGSIISYEQYF TGTGCCAGCAGCTTACCAGCGGGCAGTATTATCTCCTACGAGCAGTACTTC
many NA TRBJ2-5 TRBV7-2 CASSSEGDKKETQCF TGTGCCAGCAGCTCCGAGGGGGACAAGAAAGAGACCCAGTGCTTC
NA NA TRBJ2-5 TRBV7-9 CASSPPGSQETQYF TGTGCCAGCAGTCCCCCCGGGAGCCAAGAGACCCAGTACTTC
NA NA TRBJ2-3 TRBV25-1 CASSEGDSLTETQYF TGTGCCAGCAGTGAGGGCGACTCCCTCACAGAAACGCAGTATTTT
NA TRBD2 TRBJ2-7 TRBV7-6 CASSPSGRVEQYF TGTGCCAGCAGCCCAAGCGGGAGAGTCGAGCAGTACTTC
many NA TRBJ1-5 TRBV7-2 CASSWGVGQPQHF TGTGCCAGCAGCTGGGGAGTAGGTCAGCCCCAGCATTTT
few NA TRBJ2-1 TRBV6-2/TRBV6-3 CASSYGLVEQFF TGTGCCAGCAGTTATGGGTTGGTTGAGCAGTTCTTC
many TRBD2 TRBJ2-3 TRBV7-2 CASSYPVGSSGPQIYPDTQYF TGTGCCAGCAGCTATCCGGTTGGATCTAGCGGACCTCAAATCTATCCAGATACGCAGTATTTT
few NA TRBJ2-7 TRBV5-1 CASSFGDITYEQYF TGCGCCAGCAGCTTCGGGGACATCACCTACGAGCAGTACTTC
few NA TRBJ2-5 TRBV6-1 CASSFDSLGETQYF TGTGCCAGCAGCTTCGACAGCCTCGGGGAGACCCAGTACTTC
few TRBD1 TRBJ2-3 TRBV27 CASRVGQGPDTQYF TGTGCCAGCAGAGTGGGACAGGGGCCAGATACGCAGTATTTT
few NA TRBJ1-5 TRBV11-2 CASTGEGNQPQHF TGTGCCAGTACCGGGGAGGGTAATCAGCCCCAGCATTTT
few TRBD2 TRBJ2-5 TRBV29-1 CSVRTSGSPGTQYF TGCAGCGTGAGGACTAGCGGGAGCCCCGGGACCCAGTACTTC
many NA TRBJ2-3 TRBV11-2 CASSQLGGEGYTQYF TGTGCCAGCAGCCAACTGGGGGGCGAGGGATATACGCAGTATTTT
NA TRBD1 TRBJ2-7 TRBV20-1 CSASTGTDYEQYF TGCAGTGCTTCCACCGGGACAGACTACGAGCAGTACTTC
many TRBD1 TRBJ1-2 TRBV7-8 CASSSARQGRDGYTF TGTGCCAGCAGCTCCGCTAGACAGGGGAGGGATGGCTACACCTTC
NA NA TRBJ2-1 TRBV9 CASSLSGDPSYNEQFF TGTGCCAGCAGCCTCTCCGGGGACCCCTCCTACAATGAGCAGTTCTTC
many NA TRBJ2-1 TRBV7-2 CASSSDSLNEQFF TGTGCCAGCAGCTCGGACAGCCTAAATGAGCAGTTCTTC
many TRBD1 TRBJ1-1 TRBV4-3 CASSQAWDSPNTEAFF TGCGCCAGCAGCCAAGCCTGGGACAGCCCGAACACTGAAGCTTTCTTT
many NA TRBJ2-3 TRBV7-3 CASSLDRTDTQYF TGTGCCAGCAGCCTGGACAGAACAGATACGCAGTATTTT
few NA TRBJ1-1 TRBV4-3 CASSQDPRNTEAFF TGCGCCAGCAGCCAAGATCCCAGGAACACTGAAGCTTTCTTT
NA TRBD2 TRBJ2-5 TRBV27 CASSLSRSGRGETQYF TGTGCCAGCAGTTTATCGCGCAGCGGGAGAGGGGAGACCCAGTACTTC
NA TRBD2 TRBJ2-7 TRBV9 CASSVAGGPREQYF TGTGCCAGCAGCGTAGCGGGAGGGCCGCGTGAGCAGTACTTC
many TRBD2 TRBJ2-7 TRBV11-2 CASSSGGGSSYEQYF TGTGCCAGCAGTTCTGGGGGAGGGAGCTCCTACGAGCAGTACTTC
many TRBD2 TRBJ2-1 TRBV11-2 CASSSSGNSYNEQFF TGTGCCAGCAGCTCTAGCGGGAACTCCTACAATGAGCAGTTCTTC
few TRBD1 TRBJ2-7 TRBV7-9 CASSSPRDRGGQGDEQYF TGTGCCAGCAGCTCCCCCCGGGATCGCGGGGGACAGGGTGACGAGCAGTACTTC
many TRBD1 TRBJ1-2 TRBV7-2 CASSLSFIGQDGYTF TGTGCCAGCAGCTTGTCCTTCATTGGACAGGATGGCTACACCTTC
many NA TRBJ2-7 TRBV7-6 CASSPRDHGFYEQYF TGTGCCAGCAGCCCAAGGGACCACGGGTTCTACGAGCAGTACTTC
NA NA TRBJ2-2 TRBV19 CASRASGELFF TGTGCCAGTAGGGCCTCCGGGGAGCTGTTTTTT
NA NA TRBJ2-7 TRBV5-6 CASSSRFEQYF TGTGCCAGCAGCTCGCGATTCGAGCAGTACTTC
NA NA TRBJ2-2 TRBV5-8 CASSLSWNTGKLFF TGTGCCAGCAGCTTGAGCTGGAACACCGGGAAGCTGTTTTTT
few NA TRBJ2-5 TRBV28 CASTPTPGYQETQYF TGTGCCAGCACCCCGACCCCAGGGTACCAAGAGACCCAGTACTTC
NA TRBD1 TRBJ1-5 TRBV27 CASSPSGTGNQPQHF TGTGCCAGCAGTCCATCCGGGACAGGTAATCAGCCCCAGCATTTT
NA TRBD2 TRBJ2-7 TRBV6-1 CASSYGAGTSGVYEQYF TGTGCCAGCAGTTATGGGGCCGGGACTAGCGGGGTTTACGAGCAGTACTTC
NA NA TRBJ1-2 TRBV7-9 CASSPGGIEGYTF TGTGCCAGCAGCCCGGGAGGCATTGAAGGCTACACCTTC
NA NA TRBJ2-2 TRBV5-6 CASSFPRTGTNTGELFF TGTGCCAGCAGCTTCCCCCGGACGGGGACGAACACCGGGGAGCTGTTTTTT
few NA TRBJ1-1 TRBV28 CASSLFDYEAFF TGTGCCAGCAGTTTATTCGACTATGAAGCTTTCTTT
NA TRBD1 TRBJ2-5 TRBV5-5 CASSLVDRGGETQYF TGTGCCAGCAGCTTGGTCGACAGGGGGGGAGAGACCCAGTACTTC
NA NA TRBJ2-7 TRBV14 CASSQDPRLEGPVSYEQYF TGTGCCAGCAGCCAAGATCCAAGGTTAGAGGGACCCGTCTCCTACGAGCAGTACTTC
many NA TRBJ2-7 TRBV7-9 CASSPRGSDSYEQYF TGTGCCAGCAGCCCTAGGGGATCTGACTCCTACGAGCAGTACTTC
many NA TRBJ2-1 TRBV20-1 CSGGINEQFF TGCAGTGGGGGGATCAATGAGCAGTTCTTC
few TRBD2 TRBJ2-7 TRBV9 CASSASRGGLDYEQYF TGTGCCAGCAGCGCATCCCGGGGGGGGTTGGACTACGAGCAGTACTTC
NA NA TRBJ2-3 TRBV6-5 CASRLYGGVGTDTQYF TGCGCCAGCAGACTTTACGGCGGGGTAGGCACAGATACGCAGTATTTT
many TRBD2 TRBJ2-1 TRBV7-9 CASRPSGLGQFF TGTGCCAGCAGACCTAGCGGACTTGGGCAGTTCTTC
NA TRBD1 TRBJ2-7 TRBV19 CASSTGQGVNYEQYF TGTGCCAGTAGTACCGGACAGGGGGTTAACTACGAGCAGTACTTC
NA NA TRBJ2-7 TRBV29-1 CSVETGAGYEQYF TGCAGCGTTGAAACTGGGGCAGGGTACGAGCAGTACTTC